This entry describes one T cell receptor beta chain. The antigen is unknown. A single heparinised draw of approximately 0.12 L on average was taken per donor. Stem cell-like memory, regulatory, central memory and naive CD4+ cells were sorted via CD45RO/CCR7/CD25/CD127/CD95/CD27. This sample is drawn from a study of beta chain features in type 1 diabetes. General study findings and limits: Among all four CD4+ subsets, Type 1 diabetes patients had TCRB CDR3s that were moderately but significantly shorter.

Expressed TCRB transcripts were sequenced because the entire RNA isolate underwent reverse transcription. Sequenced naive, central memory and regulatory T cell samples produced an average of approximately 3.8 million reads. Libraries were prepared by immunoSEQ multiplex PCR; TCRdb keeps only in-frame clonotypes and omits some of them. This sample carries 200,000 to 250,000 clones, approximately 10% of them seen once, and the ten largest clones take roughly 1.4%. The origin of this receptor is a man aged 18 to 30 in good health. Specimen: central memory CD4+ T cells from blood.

For the CDR3, the DNA is TGTGCCAGCAGGTTTACTGGGGCCAACGTCCTGACTTTC. Translation: CASRFTGANVLTF. This rearrangement joins TRBV5-4 to TRBJ2-6, with unresolved D. V was pared by 5 bases and J by 2 bases, with 5 bases between. The CDR3 totals 13 residues. Germline CDR1 and CDR2: SGHNT and YYREEE (reference sequence).